This T cell receptor beta chain is from a study of blood T cells in healthy people across ages. A second PCR of 7 to 11 cycles used a sample-barcoded 5' primer and a J-beta primer mix. TCRdb independently ran MiXCR on the 5' RACE reads; one entry per CDR3 protein. The table has about 970,000 distinct CDR3 sequences, roughly half seen once. Trimming removed 2 bases from V and 6 bases from J; junction bases left unmatched: 9. The CDR3 contains 15 residues. Germline assignment: CDR1 DFQATT and CDR2 SNEGSKA (reference sequence). The authors isolated at least 7 million PBMCs per sample. Sequences were obtained from blood. The TCR comes from an older woman in good health. The gene calls are TRBV20-1 and TRBJ2-3; 9 nucleotides align to TRBD2. The CDR3 nucleotides read TGCAGTGCTAGAAGACTTAGCGGGAGTGTTGATACGCAGTATTTT. This encodes CSARRLSGSVDTQYF.